These 10 T cell receptor beta chains share one sample of origin, sequenced in a study of T-cell reconstitution after alpha-beta-depleted transplantation in children. TCRbeta library construction was performed incorporating unique molecular identifiers. TCRdb reprocessed the PCR reads with MiXCR, giving one entry per CDR3 protein. The sample includes a few hundred thousand distinct CDR3 sequences, approximately 41% of them seen just once. This specimen was PBMCs, taken before TCRalphabeta/CD19-depleted stem cell transplant. The receptor source for this set is a girl aged 2 to 10 with aplastic anemia, due to receive a stem cell transplant.

In its sample, this clonotype was seen many times. The chain couples TRBV6-2 or TRBV6-3 to TRBJ2-1, with D hard to call. Germline V lookup: CDR1 MNHEY, CDR2 SVGEGT. This CDR3 region has 15 residues. V lost 6 bases and J 7 bases, leaving 19 bases between the germline ends. The CDR3 reads CASREIVTNINEQFF. The CDR3 DNA reads as TGTGCCAGCAGGGAGATAGTTACTAATATAAATGAGCAGTTCTTC.

This clonotype was observed at least ten times. The chain employs TRBV5-1 and TRBJ2-3; possible D gene TRBD1, 5 bases. V lost 0 bases to trimming and J lost 5 bases, with 19 bases between them. Germline CDR1 and CDR2: SGHRS and YFSETQ. The CDR3 sequence is 17 residues long. In nucleotides, the CDR3 is TGCGCCAGCAGCTTGGGCCCTAGGGGCGAGACGCGAGATACGCAGTATTTT. Amino acid sequence: CASSLGPRGETRDTQYF.

In the case of this clonotype: This may be a read error, as it is one base from a much larger clone. This chain joins TRBV27 and TRBJ2-7, with D possibly TRBD2 on 5 matching bases. The CDR3 contains 12 residues. CDR1 is MNHEY, CDR2 SMNVEV, per germline (reference sequence). The V end lost 6 bases, the J end lost 2 bases, and 8 bases lay between the germline ends. The CDR3: CASSGVPYEQYF. CDR3 bases: TGTGCCAGCAGCGGGGTCCCCTACGAGCAGTACTTC.

The chain combines TRBV5-6 with TRBJ2-3; 7 bases line up with TRBD1. CDR1 SGHDT and CDR2 YYEEEE come from the germline V gene. CDR3 length: 18 amino acids. After removal of 4 bases from V and 2 bases from J, the junction contained 16 bases not matched to a gene. The CDR3 DNA is TGTGCCAGCAGCCCCCGGTTGGGGACAGCCTATCCCACAGATACGCAGTATTTT. It yields the protein CASSPRLGTAYPTDTQYF.

This clonotype was observed a single time. This rearrangement joins TRBV5-6 to TRBJ2-1; TRBD2 might be the D (6 bases). Per germline, CDR1 SGHDT and CDR2 YYEEEE. V was trimmed by 2 bases and J by 2 bases, leaving 11 bases between them. This CDR3 has 15 amino acids. The CDR3 protein is CASSFGGVAYNEQFF. The CDR3 region has the DNA TGTGCCAGCAGCTTTGGCGGGGTGGCCTACAATGAGCAGTTCTTC.

Remarks on this clonotype: The germline gene is not matched at one end of the junction; a read error may be the cause. The chain recombines TRBV29-1 with TRBJ2-1; 8 bases align to TRBD2. The CDR3 is 14 residues long. Germline V gives CDR1 SQVTM, CDR2 ANQGSEA. The CDR3 sequence: CSVEGSSGYNEQFF. The CDR3 region has the DNA TGCAGCGTCGAAGGGTCTAGCGGGTACAATGAGCAGTTCTTC.

This clonotype appeared many times. The J gene is TRBJ2-7, the V gene TRBV5-6, with no clear D. This CDR3 contains 17 residues. Per germline, CDR1 SGHDT and CDR2 YYEEEE. The V and J ends lost 4 bases and 2 bases respectively, with 22 bases between them. The CDR3 spells CASSPLGSGLGTYEQYF. CDR3 in DNA: TGTGCCAGCAGCCCGCTGGGTTCTGGGCTAGGGACCTACGAGCAGTACTTC.

The chain joins TRBV27 to TRBJ2-3; tentatively, D is TRBD1 (6 bases). The germline V gene has CDR1 MNHEY and CDR2 SMNVEV (reference sequence). The CDR3 has 14 residues. The V and J ends lost 4 bases and 7 bases respectively, with 15 bases between them. In DNA form, the CDR3 reads TGTGCCAGCAGTTCAAGACAGGATTCACATACGCAGTATTTT. Translation gives CASSSRQDSHTQYF.

The chain recombines TRBV29-1 with TRBJ2-1, with D possibly matching TRBD2 (5 bases). CDR1 SQVTM and CDR2 ANQGSEA come from the germline V gene. With 6 bases removed from V and 7 bases from J, the gap between germline ends came to 10 bases. The CDR3 spans 11 residues. The CDR3 reads CSVYPGNEQFF. The CDR3 DNA follows: TGCAGCGTATATCCGGGGAATGAGCAGTTCTTC.

The genes are TRBV6-2 or TRBV6-3 and TRBJ2-7; 8 bases fit TRBD1. CDR1 MNHEY and CDR2 SVGEGT come from the germline V gene. This CDR3 spans 19 amino acids. The V and J ends lost 6 bases and 2 bases, in that order; junction bases with no gene match: 21. The CDR3 DNA is TGTGCCAGCAGGCCAACGGGACAGGTCCTACGCGGGACGCCCTACGAGCAGTACTTC. It translates to CASRPTGQVLRGTPYEQYF.